Listed below are T cell receptor beta chains from one sample, sequenced in a study of blood T cells in healthy people across ages. TCRdb called the 5' RACE reads again in MiXCR, with one record for every CDR3 protein. The sample has hundreds of thousands of distinct CDR3 sequences, around 28% seen once. Sequences were obtained from blood. These receptors were obtained from a woman older than 75 in good health. Each CDR3 is given without its conserved first and last residue. Each record gives: V gene, D gene, CDR3 protein. A D gene is named only where the DNA matches it firmly.

>TRBV7-9|.
ASSLEGRGHTEAF
>TRBV20-1|TRBD1
SARVWTGDFEGGYT
>TRBV2|.
AREIRAATEAF
>TRBV5-8|TRBD1
ASRRGQAVPYEQY
>TRBV5-1|.
ASSEYNEQF
>TRBV20-1|.
SATGGLAKNIQY
>TRBV7-2|.
ASSLTSSRTQY
>TRBV5-1|.
ASSLASGADYGYT
>TRBV13|.
ASSTNSLVVQGREQY
>TRBV11-2|TRBD1
ASRTGLRGRPETQY
>TRBV20-1|TRBD2
SARTLAGVRSYNEQF
>TRBV5-1|TRBD2
ASSPSLAGGPLNIQY
>TRBV6-4|.
ASRYRQSYGYT
>TRBV14|.
ASSQDPTVDYQGTDTQY
>TRBV5-5|.
ASRYRGALNTEAF
>TRBV6-2/TRBV6-3|.
ASSGGGAPSNQPQH
>TRBV6-5|.
ASGASDTQY
>TRBV6-1|.
ASSEVAFIEQF
>TRBV20-1|.
SARDPGGRPSYEQY
>TRBV5-1|TRBD1
ASSLQGQETQF
>TRBV9|.
ASSEGPNNSPLH
>TRBV6-2/TRBV6-3|.
ASRSTEVGEQF
>TRBV12-3/TRBV12-4|.
ASSPGRWEGAQH
>TRBV28|.
ASSFFAGAAGETQY
>TRBV28|TRBD1
ASSLDRGSYDYT
>TRBV28|TRBD1
ASRQDRVTNQPQH
>TRBV3-1|TRBD1
ASSSLDRETEAF
>TRBV30|.
AWSLRSVSSYEQY
>TRBV15|.
ATSRDLWGTQETQY
>TRBV6-1|.
ASGVYPDEQF
>TRBV5-1|.
AGGAGDSNQPQH
>TRBV7-3|.
ASSRSGPDTEAF
>TRBV7-2|TRBD1
ASSLAVGGDYGYT
>TRBV12-3/TRBV12-4|TRBD1
ASSGGQDYEQY
>TRBV20-1|TRBD2
SAHPSGRALGKNIQY
>TRBV28|.
ASSFEQTSYEQY
>TRBV13|.
ASSSRSSTDTQY
>TRBV4-1|.
ASSPGSGSGGEKLF
>TRBV5-5|TRBD1
ASSLRQGENEQF
>TRBV20-1|.
SATQGNYEQY
>TRBV5-1|.
ASSLGGVATEAF